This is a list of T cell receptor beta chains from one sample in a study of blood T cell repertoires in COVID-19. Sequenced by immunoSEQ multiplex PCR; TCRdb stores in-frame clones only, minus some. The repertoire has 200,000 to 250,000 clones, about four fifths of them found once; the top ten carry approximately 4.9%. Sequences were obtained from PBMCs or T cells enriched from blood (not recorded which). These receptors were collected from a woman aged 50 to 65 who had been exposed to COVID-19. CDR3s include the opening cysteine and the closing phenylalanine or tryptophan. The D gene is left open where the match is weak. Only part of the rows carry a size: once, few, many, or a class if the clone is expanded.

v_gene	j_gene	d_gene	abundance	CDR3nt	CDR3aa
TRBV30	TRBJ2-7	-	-	TGTGCCTGGGGGGGCGGCGCCTACGAGCAGTACTTC	CAWGGGAYEQYF
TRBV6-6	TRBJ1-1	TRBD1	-	TGTGCCAGCAGTTACGGGGACAGGGGGCAGTACACTGAAGCTTTCTTT	CASSYGDRGQYTEAFF
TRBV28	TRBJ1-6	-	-	TGTGCCAGCAGTTTGAACCGGTTGAGAAATTCACCCCTCCACTTT	CASSLNRLRNSPLHF
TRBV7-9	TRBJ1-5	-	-	TGTGCCAGCAGCTTAGGGGTCAGGGGAATCTTCAGCCCCCAGCATTTT	CASSLGVRGIFSPQHF
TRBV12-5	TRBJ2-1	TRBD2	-	TGTGCTACGCGGGGGGGCACCTACAATGAGCAGTTCTTC	CATRGGTYNEQFF
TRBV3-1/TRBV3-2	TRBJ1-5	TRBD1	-	TGTGCCAGCAGCCAGGGACAGGGGCAGCCCCAGCATTTT	CASSQGQGQPQHF
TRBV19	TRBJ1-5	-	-	TGTGCCAGTAGTATATCCCAGCAGCCCCAGCATTTT	CASSISQQPQHF
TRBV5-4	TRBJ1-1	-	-	TGTGCCAGCAGCTGGTCAGGGGCCGGTTACACTGAAGCTTTCTTT	CASSWSGAGYTEAFF
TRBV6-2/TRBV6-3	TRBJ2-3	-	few	TGTGCCAGCAGTTACTCGATAGGACTTAGCACAGATACGCAGTATTTT	CASSYSIGLSTDTQYF
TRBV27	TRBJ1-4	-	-	TGTGCCAGCTCGAGGGTACCTAATGAAAAACTGTTTTTT	CASSRVPNEKLFF
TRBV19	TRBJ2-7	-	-	TGTGCCAGTAGTATCATGGACAGCTACGAGCAGTACTTC	CASSIMDSYEQYF
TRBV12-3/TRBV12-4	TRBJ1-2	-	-	TGTGCCAGCAGTTTAGCCCCCAGCGATGGCTACACCTTC	CASSLAPSDGYTF
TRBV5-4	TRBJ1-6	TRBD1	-	TGTGCCAGCAGCAGCCGGGACAGGGTCCGAAATTCACCCCTCCACTTT	CASSSRDRVRNSPLHF
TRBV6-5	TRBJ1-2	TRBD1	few	TGTGCCACAGGGAGTGTGGGGACAGTCTATGGCTACACCTTC	CATGSVGTVYGYTF
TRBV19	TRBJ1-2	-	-	TGTGCCAGCCGGACAGATTCTAACTATGGCTACACCTTC	CASRTDSNYGYTF
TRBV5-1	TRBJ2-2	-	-	TGCGCCAGCAACCCAGGGGCGGGCACCGGGGAGCTGTTTTTT	CASNPGAGTGELFF
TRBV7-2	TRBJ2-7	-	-	TGTGCCAGCAGCCCCGCGGGGGCAGCGGTCTACGAGCAGTACTTC	CASSPAGAAVYEQYF
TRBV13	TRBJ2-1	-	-	TGTGCCAGCAACCTCCGGGGGATCAATGAGCAGTTCTTC	CASNLRGINEQFF
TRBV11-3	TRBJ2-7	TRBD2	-	TGTGCCAGCAGCTTTCGTAGCGGGGACTACGAGCAGTACTTC	CASSFRSGDYEQYF
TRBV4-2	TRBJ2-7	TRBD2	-	TGTGCCAGCAGCGACACCGGGACTAGCGACTACGAGCAGTACTTC	CASSDTGTSDYEQYF
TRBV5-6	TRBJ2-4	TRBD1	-	TGTGCCAGCAGCTTGGGGAAAGACAGGGGTTCTTGGGGAAACATTCAGTACTTC	CASSLGKDRGSWGNIQYF
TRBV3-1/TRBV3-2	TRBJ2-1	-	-	TGTGCCAGTCATCTACACAATGAGCAGTTCTTC	CASHLHNEQFF
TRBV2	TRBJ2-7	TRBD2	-	TGTGCCAGCAGAGAAAACGGGGGGACGGGCTACGAGCAGTACTTC	CASRENGGTGYEQYF